The next 8 T cell receptor beta chains were all read from a single sample in a study of CD8+ T cells in alopecia areata. Treatment meaning: oral pan-JAK inhibitor, 5-10 mg twice daily. RNA extraction and reverse transcription yielded cDNA as sequencing template. TCRdb's table, derived via immunoSEQ multiplex PCR, lists solely in-frame clones and lacks some. The sample holds some 98,000 clones, roughly three fifths seen once. Sequenced material: CD8+ T cells sorted from blood, taken at week 4, from a patient treated with tofacitinib. These receptors were collected from a human donor with alopecia areata.

The V and J genes are TRBV29-1 and TRBJ2-1; the D gene could be TRBD1 or TRBD2 (5 bases each). The length of the CDR3 is 13 residues. Germline loops: CDR1 SQVTM, CDR2 ANQGSEA. V lost 8 bases and J lost 8, with 19 bases in between. The DNA for the CDR3 is TGCAGCAAAATGGGTCAGGGTAGCGATGAGCAGTTCTTC. Residues: CSKMGQGSDEQFF.

This rearrangement joins TRBV29-1 to TRBJ1-2, with TRBD1 as a possible D gene (5 bases). V was pared by 3 bases and J by 13 bases, with 21 bases between. The CDR3 has 13 amino acids. Germline V CDR1 and CDR2: SQVTM, ANQGSEA. In nucleotides, the CDR3 is TGCAGCGTTGAGGCTGGCAGGGACTTCCAGGCCACCTTC. Translated: CSVEAGRDFQATF.

The chain uses TRBV27 and TRBJ2-2; D possibly corresponds to TRBD2 (6 bases). The V gene lost 5 bases and the J gene lost 3 bases, with 10 bases spanning the gap. CDR3 length equals 14 residues. Germline V CDR1 and CDR2: MNHEY, SMNVEV (reference sequence). Written as DNA, the CDR3 is TGTGCCAGCAGTCGGCGGGGAGACACCGGGGAGCTGTTTTTT. Its protein is CASSRRGDTGELFF.

This clone was picked up a small number of times. The chain has TRBV9 and TRBJ1-5; D uncertain. The CDR3 spans 14 residues. CDR1 is SGDLS and CDR2 is YYNGEE in the germline V gene. V gave up 0 bases and J gave up 4 bases, with 8 bases separating them. The CDR3 is CASSVEGANQPQHF. CDR3 DNA: TGTGCCAGCAGCGTAGAGGGAGCGAATCAGCCCCAGCATTTT.

The sample holds a few counts of this clone. The DNA is left out, because the CDR3 cannot be placed on it with certainty; the CDR3 is given as TCRdb lists it. This sequence joins TRBV7-3 and TRBJ2-7. Per the germline V gene, CDR1 is SGHTA and CDR2 is FQGTGA. From its first to its last residue, the CDR3 has 15 amino acids. The CDR3 reads CASSFGPGRSYEQYF.

This clone occurred a few times. The CDR3 loop is CASSEIGRGAKNIQYF. The CDR3 bases are TGCGCCAGCAGTGAGATCGGGAGGGGTGCCAAAAACATTCAGTACTTC. J is TRBJ2-4 and V is TRBV10-2, with 8 nucleotides matching TRBD2. Per germline, CDR1 WSHSY and CDR2 SAAADI. The length of the CDR3 is 16 residues. Trimming cost V 2 bases and J 1 base; bases outside gene matches: 4.

The V call is TRBV6-5, the J call TRBJ2-7, with 7 positions matching TRBD1. The CDR3 contains 13 residues. V shed 4 bases and J 5 bases; nucleotides not matched to a gene: 5. Germline V gene sequence: CDR1 MNHEY, CDR2 SVGAGI. For the CDR3, the DNA is TGTGCCAGCAGTTTCAAGCAGGGGGACGAGCAGTACTTC. Its protein is CASSFKQGDEQYF.

This clone appeared a few times. The CDR3 here is CAWTLNVGQAFF. CDR3 coding DNA: TGTGCCTGGACCCTCAACGTGGGGCAAGCTTTCTTT. The chain recombines TRBV30 with TRBJ1-1; possibly TRBD1 for D (5 bases). The germline V and J ends were trimmed by 4 bases and 9 bases, with 15 bases remaining between them. The germline V gene has CDR1 GTSNPN and CDR2 SVGIG (reference sequence). CDR3 length: 12 amino acids.